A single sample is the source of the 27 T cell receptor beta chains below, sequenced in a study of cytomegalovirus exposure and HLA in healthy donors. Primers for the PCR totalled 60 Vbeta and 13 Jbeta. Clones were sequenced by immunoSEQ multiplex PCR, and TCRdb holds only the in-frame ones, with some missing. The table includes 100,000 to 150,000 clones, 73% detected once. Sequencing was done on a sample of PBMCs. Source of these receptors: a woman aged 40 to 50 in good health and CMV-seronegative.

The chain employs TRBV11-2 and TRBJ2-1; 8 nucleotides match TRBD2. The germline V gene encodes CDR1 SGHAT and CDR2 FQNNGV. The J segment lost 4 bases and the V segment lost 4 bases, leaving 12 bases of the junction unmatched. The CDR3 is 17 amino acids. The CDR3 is CASSSRPAGEAYNEQFF. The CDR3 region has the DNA TGTGCCAGCAGCTCTAGGCCAGCGGGGGAGGCGTACAATGAGCAGTTCTTC.

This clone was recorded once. The CDR3 DNA reads TGTGCCAGCAGCTTCGAGCAGTGGGGCTGTGGCTACACCTTC. The encoded protein is CASSFEQWGCGYTF. The chain employs TRBV7-9 and TRBJ1-2; D is possibly TRBD1 (5 bases). CDR3 length: 14 amino acids. Germline CDR1 reads SEHNR; CDR2 reads FQNEAQ (reference sequence). Trimming removed 3 bases from V and 7 bases from J, with 15 bases in between.

The DNA of the CDR3 is TGCGCCAGCAGCCATACAGGATACAATGAGCAGTTCTTC. This sequence encodes CASSHTGYNEQFF. This chain uses TRBV4-3 with TRBJ2-1, with D perhaps matching TRBD1 (5 bases). CDR3 length equals 13 residues. CDR1 and CDR2 (germline): LGHNA, YSLEER. The germline V and J ends were trimmed by 3 bases and 4 bases, with 7 bases remaining between them.

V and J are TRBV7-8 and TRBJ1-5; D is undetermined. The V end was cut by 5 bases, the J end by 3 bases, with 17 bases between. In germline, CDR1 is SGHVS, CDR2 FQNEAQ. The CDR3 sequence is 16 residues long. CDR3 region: CASSPGSGISNQPQHF. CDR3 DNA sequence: TGTGCCAGCAGCCCCGGTAGCGGGATCTCCAATCAGCCCCAGCATTTT.

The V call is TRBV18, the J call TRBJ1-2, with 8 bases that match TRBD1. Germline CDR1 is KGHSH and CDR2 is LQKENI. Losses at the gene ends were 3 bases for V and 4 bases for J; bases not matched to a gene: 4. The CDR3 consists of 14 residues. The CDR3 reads CASSPDRVPYGYTF. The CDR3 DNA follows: TGTGCCAGCTCACCGGACAGGGTCCCCTATGGCTACACCTTC.

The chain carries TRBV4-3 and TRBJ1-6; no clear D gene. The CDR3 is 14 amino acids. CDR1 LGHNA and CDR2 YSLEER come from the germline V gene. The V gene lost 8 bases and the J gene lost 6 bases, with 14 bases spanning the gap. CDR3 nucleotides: TGCGCCAGCGCGCGGGCAGATTTTAATTCACCCCTCCACTTT. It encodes CASARADFNSPLHF.

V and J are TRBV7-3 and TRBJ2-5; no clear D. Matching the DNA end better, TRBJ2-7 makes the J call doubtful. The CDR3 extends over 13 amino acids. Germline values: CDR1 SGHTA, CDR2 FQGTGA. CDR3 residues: CASSPGKNYEQYF. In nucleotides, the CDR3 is TGTGCCAGCAGCCCAGGAAAGAATTACGAGCAGTACTTC.

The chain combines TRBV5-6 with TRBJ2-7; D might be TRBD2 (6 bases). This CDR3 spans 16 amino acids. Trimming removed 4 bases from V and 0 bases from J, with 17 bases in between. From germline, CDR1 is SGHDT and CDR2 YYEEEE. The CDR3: CASSAGLTRSSYEQYF. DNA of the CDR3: TGTGCCAGCAGCGCAGGACTAACCAGGAGCTCCTACGAGCAGTACTTC.

The CDR3: CASSLLGREQYF. The CDR3 coding sequence is TGTGCCAGCAGCCTTCTAGGTCGCGAGCAGTACTTC. The rearrangement links TRBV11-2 to TRBJ2-7; no clear D gene. Germline V CDR1 and CDR2: SGHAT, FQNNGV. V was trimmed by 5 bases and J by 6 bases, leaving 11 bases between them. CDR3 size: 12 residues. Full variable domain (outside the CDR3, taken from reference TRBV11-2 and TRBJ2-7): EAGVAQSPRYKIIEKRQSVAFWCNPISGHATLYWYQQILGQGPKLLIQFQNNGVVDDSQLPKDRFSAERLKGVDSTLKIQPAKLEDSAVYLCASSLLGREQYFGPGTRLTVT.

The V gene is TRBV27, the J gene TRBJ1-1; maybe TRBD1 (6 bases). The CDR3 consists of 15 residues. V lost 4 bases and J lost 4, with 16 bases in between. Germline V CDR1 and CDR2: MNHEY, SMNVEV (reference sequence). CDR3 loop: CASSSQGMESTEAFF. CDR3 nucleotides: TGTGCCAGCAGTTCACAGGGTATGGAAAGCACTGAAGCTTTCTTT.

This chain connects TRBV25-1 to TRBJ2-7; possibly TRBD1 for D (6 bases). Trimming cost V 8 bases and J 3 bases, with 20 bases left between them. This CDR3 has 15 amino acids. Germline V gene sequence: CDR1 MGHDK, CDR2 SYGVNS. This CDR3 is CASELSTGTNYEQYF. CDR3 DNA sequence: TGTGCCAGCGAGCTTTCGACCGGGACAAACTACGAGCAGTACTTC.

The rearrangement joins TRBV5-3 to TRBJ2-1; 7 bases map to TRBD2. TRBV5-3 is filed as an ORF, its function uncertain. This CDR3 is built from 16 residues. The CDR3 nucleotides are TGTGACCTCCCGCCTAGCGGTGGGGCACCTTGCAATGAGCAGTTCTTC. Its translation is CDLPPSGGAPCNEQFF.

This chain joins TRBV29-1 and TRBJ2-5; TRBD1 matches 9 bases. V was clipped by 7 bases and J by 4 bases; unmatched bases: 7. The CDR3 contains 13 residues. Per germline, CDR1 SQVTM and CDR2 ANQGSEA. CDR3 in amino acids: CSGTGTGLETQYF. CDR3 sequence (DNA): TGCAGCGGAACCGGGACAGGGTTAGAGACCCAGTACTTC. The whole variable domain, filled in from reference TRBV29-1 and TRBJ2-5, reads SAVISQKPSRDICQRGTSLTIQCQVDSQVTMMFWYRQQPGQSLTLIATANQGSEATYESGFVIDKFPISRPNLTFSTLTVSNMSPEDSSIYLCSGTGTGLETQYFGPGTRLLVL.

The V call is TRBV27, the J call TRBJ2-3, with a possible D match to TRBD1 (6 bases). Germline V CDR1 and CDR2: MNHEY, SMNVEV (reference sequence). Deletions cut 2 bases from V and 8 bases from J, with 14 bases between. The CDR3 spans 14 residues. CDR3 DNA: TGTGCCAGCAGTTTAGAGGGGGAGAAGGGTACGCAGTATTTT. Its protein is CASSLEGEKGTQYF.

The CDR3 DNA reads TGTGCCAGCAGCGTAGGAACAGGGACGGGGACTGAAGCTTTCTTT. Translation gives CASSVGTGTGTEAFF. The chain joins TRBV9 to TRBJ1-1; tentative D call: TRBD1 (6 bases). Germline V gives CDR1 SGDLS, CDR2 YYNGEE. The V gene lost 0 bases and the J gene lost 5 bases, with 14 bases spanning the gap. The CDR3 spans 15 residues. Together with reference TRBV9 and TRBJ1-1, the CDR3 gives the full variable domain: DSGVTQTPKHLITATGQRVTLRCSPRSGDLSVYWYQQSLDQGLQFLIQYYNGEERAKGNILERFSAQQFPDLHSELNLSSLELGDSALYFCASSVGTGTGTEAFFGQGTRLTVV.

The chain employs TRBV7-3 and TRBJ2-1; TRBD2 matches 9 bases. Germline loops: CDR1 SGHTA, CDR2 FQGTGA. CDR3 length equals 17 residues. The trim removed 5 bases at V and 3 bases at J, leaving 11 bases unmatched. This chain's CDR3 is CASSPISASGVYNEQFF. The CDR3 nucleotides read TGTGCCAGCAGCCCCATTTCGGCTAGCGGGGTCTACAATGAGCAGTTCTTC.

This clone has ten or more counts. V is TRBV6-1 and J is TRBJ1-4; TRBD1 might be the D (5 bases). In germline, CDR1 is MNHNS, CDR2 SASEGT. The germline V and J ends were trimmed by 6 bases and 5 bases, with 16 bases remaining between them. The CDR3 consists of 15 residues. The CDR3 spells CASRPTGTENEKLFF. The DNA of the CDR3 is TGTGCCAGCAGGCCGACCGGGACTGAAAATGAAAAACTGTTTTTT.

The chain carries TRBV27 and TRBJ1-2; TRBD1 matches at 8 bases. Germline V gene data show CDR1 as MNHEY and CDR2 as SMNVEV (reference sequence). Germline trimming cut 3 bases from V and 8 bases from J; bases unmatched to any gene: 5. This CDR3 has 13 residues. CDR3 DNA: TGTGCCAGCAGTTTCCTCGACAGGGGCGGCTACACCTTC. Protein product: CASSFLDRGGYTF.

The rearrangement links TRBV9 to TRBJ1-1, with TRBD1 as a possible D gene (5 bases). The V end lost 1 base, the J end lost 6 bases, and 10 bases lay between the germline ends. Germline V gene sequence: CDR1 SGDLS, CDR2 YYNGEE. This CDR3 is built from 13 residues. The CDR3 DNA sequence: TGTGCCAGCAGCGTACGGCAGGGCTCTGAAGCTTTCTTT. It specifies CASSVRQGSEAFF.

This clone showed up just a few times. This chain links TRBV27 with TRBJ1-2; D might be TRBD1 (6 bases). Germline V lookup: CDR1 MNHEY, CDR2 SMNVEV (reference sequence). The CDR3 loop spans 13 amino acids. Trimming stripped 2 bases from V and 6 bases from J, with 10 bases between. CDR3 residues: CASSLTGGDGYTF. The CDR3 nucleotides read TGTGCCAGCAGTTTAACGGGGGGCGATGGCTACACCTTC.

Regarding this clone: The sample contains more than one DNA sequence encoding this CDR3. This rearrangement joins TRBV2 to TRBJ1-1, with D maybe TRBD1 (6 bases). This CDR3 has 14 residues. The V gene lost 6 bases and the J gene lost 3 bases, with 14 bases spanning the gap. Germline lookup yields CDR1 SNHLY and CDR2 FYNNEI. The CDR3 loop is CASRGGLGYTEAFF. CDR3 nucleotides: TGTGCCAGCAGAGGGGGACTAGGGTACACTGAAGCTTTCTTT. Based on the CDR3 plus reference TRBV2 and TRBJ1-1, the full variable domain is EPEVTQTPSHQVTQMGQEVILRCVPISNHLYFYWYRQILGQKVEFLVSFYNNEISEKSEIFDDQFSVERPDGSNFTLKIRSTKLEDSAMYFCASRGGLGYTEAFFGQGTRLTVV.

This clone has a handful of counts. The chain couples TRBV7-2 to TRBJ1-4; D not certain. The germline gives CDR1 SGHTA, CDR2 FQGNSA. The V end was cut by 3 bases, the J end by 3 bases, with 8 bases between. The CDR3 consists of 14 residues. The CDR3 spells CASSFSQSNEKLFF. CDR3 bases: TGTGCCAGCAGCTTCTCACAGTCTAATGAAAAACTGTTTTTT.

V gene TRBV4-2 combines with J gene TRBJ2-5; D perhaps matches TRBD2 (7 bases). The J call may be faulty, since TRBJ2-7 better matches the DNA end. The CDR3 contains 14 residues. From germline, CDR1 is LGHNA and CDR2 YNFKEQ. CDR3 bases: TGTGCCAGCAGCCAAGAGGCGGGGGCGCGCGAGCAGTACTTC. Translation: CASSQEAGAREQYF.

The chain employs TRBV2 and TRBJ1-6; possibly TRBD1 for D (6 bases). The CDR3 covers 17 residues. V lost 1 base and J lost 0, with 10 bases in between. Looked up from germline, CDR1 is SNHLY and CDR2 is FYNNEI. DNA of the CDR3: TGTGCCAGCAGTGAAGGGACAGCGACCTCCTATAATTCACCCCTCCACTTT. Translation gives CASSEGTATSYNSPLHF.

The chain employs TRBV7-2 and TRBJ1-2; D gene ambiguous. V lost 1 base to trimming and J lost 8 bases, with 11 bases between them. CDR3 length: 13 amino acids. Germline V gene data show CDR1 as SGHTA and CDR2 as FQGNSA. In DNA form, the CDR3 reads TGTGCCAGCAGCTTAGTACGGGAGGACGGCTACACCTTC. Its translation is CASSLVREDGYTF.

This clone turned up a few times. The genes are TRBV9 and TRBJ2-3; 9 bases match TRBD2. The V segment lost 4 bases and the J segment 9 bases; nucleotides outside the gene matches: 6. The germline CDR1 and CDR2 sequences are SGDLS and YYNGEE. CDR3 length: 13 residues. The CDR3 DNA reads TGTGCCAGCAGCTTCGGGACTAGCAGAACGCAGTATTTT. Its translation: CASSFGTSRTQYF.

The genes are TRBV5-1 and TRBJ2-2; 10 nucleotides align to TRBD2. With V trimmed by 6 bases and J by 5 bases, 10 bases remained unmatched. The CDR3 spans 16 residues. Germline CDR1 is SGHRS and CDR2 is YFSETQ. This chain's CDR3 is CASTNSGGAWTGELFF. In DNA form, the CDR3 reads TGCGCCAGCACTAACAGCGGGGGGGCCTGGACCGGGGAGCTGTTTTTT.